The 5 T cell receptor beta chains reported below all come from one sample, sequenced in a study of CD8+ T cells in alopecia areata. The authors extracted RNA and reverse transcribed it into cDNA as the sequencing template. Clones were sequenced by immunoSEQ multiplex PCR, and TCRdb holds only the in-frame ones, with some missing. The sample has around 150,000 clones, around 60% seen once. The treatment was: oral pan-JAK inhibitor, 5-10 mg twice daily. This sample comprised CD4+ T cells sorted from blood, obtained at week 24, from a patient treated with tofacitinib. These receptors all stem from a human donor with alopecia areata.

The V call is TRBV30, the J call TRBJ1-2, with TRBD1 matching 7 bases. Germline loops: CDR1 GTSNPN, CDR2 SVGIG (reference sequence). The CDR3 is 13 residues long. Unmatched junction bases numbered 5, after V lost 3 bases and J lost 4 bases. CDR3 amino acids: CAWSRDRLYGYTF. The CDR3 coding sequence is TGTGCCTGGAGCCGGGACAGACTCTATGGCTACACCTTC.

The rearrangement joins TRBV30 to TRBJ1-2; D is undetermined. V gave up 7 bases and J gave up 0 bases, with 12 bases separating them. Germline V gene sequence: CDR1 GTSNPN, CDR2 SVGIG (reference sequence). The CDR3 runs 13 residues. The CDR3 protein is CASIQITNYGYTF. For the CDR3, the DNA is TGTGCCTCGATACAGATAACTAACTATGGCTACACCTTC.

This clone was found a few times. This sequence joins TRBV7-2 and TRBJ2-5; D gene uncertain. The CDR3 covers 14 residues. Trimming took 5 bases from V and 5 from J, leaving 15 bases between them. Germline V CDR1 and CDR2: SGHTA, FQGNSA. In DNA, the CDR3 is TGTGCCAGCAGCCCCGGACGCGGTTTGGAGACCCAGTACTTC. Translation gives CASSPGRGLETQYF. The whole variable domain, filled in from reference TRBV7-2 and TRBJ2-5, reads GAGVSQSPSNKVTEKGKDVELRCDPISGHTALYWYRQSLGQGLEFLIYFQGNSAPDKSGLPSDRFSAERTGGSVSTLTIQRTQQEDSAVYLCASSPGRGLETQYFGPGTRLLVL.

V gene TRBV7-3 combines with J gene TRBJ2-2; D not certain. Germline V CDR1 and CDR2: SGHTA, FQGTGA. The CDR3 is made up of 13 amino acids. The V end was cut by 2 bases, the J end by 6 bases, with 7 bases between. The CDR3 DNA follows: TGTGCCAGCAGCTTAGGTGTCTCCGGGGAGCTGTTTTTT. Amino acid sequence: CASSLGVSGELFF.

This sequence joins TRBV2 and TRBJ2-7; 8 nucleotides align to TRBD2. V shed 3 bases and J 1 base; nucleotides not matched to a gene: 2. Germline-derived CDR1 and CDR2 are SNHLY and FYNNEI. This CDR3 comprises 14 residues. CDR3 amino acids: CASSDRGGSYEQYF. CDR3 sequence (DNA): TGTGCCAGCAGTGATCGGGGGGGTTCCTACGAGCAGTACTTC.